These T cell receptor beta chains were read from a single sample in a study of blood T cell repertoires in COVID-19. The repertoire was sequenced with immunoSEQ multiplex PCR; TCRdb's copy has only in-frame clones and lacks some. The sample records some 270,000 clones, approximately 91% being singletons. Sequenced material: PBMCs or T cells enriched from blood (not recorded which). These receptors originate from a woman aged 40-49 years who had recovered from COVID-19. Both conserved end residues are part of each CDR3. The D gene is left open where the match is weak. Some rows have no size entry. The others give once, few or many, or a class for an expanded clone.

v_call	j_call	cdr3_length	d_call	clone_size	cdr3_aa	cdr3_nt
TRBV7-7	TRBJ2-3	13	TRBD2	-	CASSGSGRDTQYF	TGTGCTAGCAGCGGTAGCGGGAGGGATACGCAGTATTTT
TRBV12-5	TRBJ1-1	16	TRBD1	-	CASGFSTGGPGTEAFF	TGTGCTAGTGGTTTTTCGACAGGGGGCCCGGGCACTGAAGCTTTCTTT
TRBV5-1	TRBJ2-2	15	TRBD2	once	CASSGGTSGPRELFF	TGCGCCAGCAGCGGCGGGACTAGCGGGCCGCGGGAGCTGTTTTTT
TRBV9	TRBJ2-1	15	TRBD1	-	CASSAQDRGGNEQFF	TGTGCCAGCAGCGCCCAGGACAGGGGAGGAAATGAGCAGTTCTTC
TRBV11-3	TRBJ1-1	14	-	-	CASSLQGTNTEAFF	TGTGCCAGCAGCTTACAGGGGACGAACACTGAAGCTTTCTTT
TRBV2	TRBJ1-6	15	TRBD1	-	CASSVSGGVGSPLHF	TGTGCCAGCAGTGTATCAGGGGGCGTCGGTTCACCCCTCCACTTT
TRBV5-1	TRBJ2-1	15	TRBD2	-	CASSLSLVSGEEQFF	TGCGCCAGCAGCTTGTCCTTGGTTAGCGGGGAAGAGCAGTTCTTC
TRBV12-3/TRBV12-4	TRBJ1-1	13	-	-	CASSLKQDTEAFF	TGTGCCAGCAGTTTAAAACAGGACACTGAAGCTTTCTTT
TRBV5-1	TRBJ2-2	18	TRBD2	-	CASARGDGLAGATGELFF	TGCGCCAGCGCCCGGGGCGACGGACTAGCGGGAGCCACCGGGGAGCTGTTTTTT
TRBV7-3	TRBJ2-6	14	-	-	CASSQQAGANVLTF	TGTGCCAGCAGTCAACAGGCTGGGGCCAACGTCCTGACTTTC
TRBV4-1	TRBJ1-1	16	-	-	CASTLGGGLYGTEAFF	TGCGCCAGCACGTTAGGGGGGGGGCTCTACGGCACTGAAGCTTTCTTT
TRBV27	TRBJ1-1	16	-	-	CASRNLQGSDNTEAFF	TGTGCCAGCAGGAACCTACAGGGATCGGATAACACTGAAGCTTTCTTT
TRBV6-1	TRBJ2-7	17	TRBD1	-	CASSEVRFTDRGYEQYF	TGTGCCAGCAGTGAAGTCAGATTTACCGACAGGGGCTACGAGCAGTACTTC
TRBV30	TRBJ1-6	14	-	-	CAWSLGLSNSPLHF	TGTGCCTGGAGTCTGGGGCTCAGTAATTCACCCCTCCACTTT
TRBV18	TRBJ1-5	14	TRBD1	-	CASSRVTGNQPQHF	TGTGCCAGCTCACGAGTGACAGGGAATCAGCCCCAGCATTTT
TRBV27	TRBJ1-4	16	TRBD1	-	CASSPALGQGDGKLFF	TGTGCCAGCAGTCCAGCGCTGGGACAGGGGGATGGAAAACTGTTTTTT
TRBV30	TRBJ1-5	15	-	-	CAWSVAGGGNQPQHF	TGTGCCTGGAGTGTAGCGGGGGGGGGCAATCAGCCCCAGCATTTT
TRBV25-1	TRBJ2-7	15	TRBD1	-	CASSSPGQGTNEQYF	TGTGCCAGCAGTTCCCCGGGACAGGGCACCAACGAGCAGTACTTC
TRBV9	TRBJ1-1	16	-	-	CASSVGLGDESTEAFF	TGTGCCAGCAGCGTTGGGCTCGGGGATGAGAGCACTGAAGCTTTCTTT
TRBV19	TRBJ1-5	12	-	-	CASSPGNQPQHF	TGTGCCAGTAGTCCCGGCAATCAGCCCCAGCATTTT
TRBV9	TRBJ1-6	16	TRBD1	-	CASSVAGGTGRSPLHF	TGTGCCAGCAGCGTAGCTGGGGGGACAGGGCGCTCACCCCTCCACTTT
TRBV20-1	TRBJ1-2	13	-	-	CSASPFPHYGYTF	TGCAGTGCTAGTCCCTTCCCCCACTATGGCTACACCTTC
TRBV7-2	TRBJ2-2	15	-	-	CASSLASGNTGELFF	TGTGCCAGCAGCTTAGCCAGCGGGAACACCGGGGAGCTGTTTTTT
TRBV9	TRBJ1-1	15	-	-	CASSVEAGRTTEAFF	TGTGCCAGCAGCGTAGAAGCAGGCCGAACCACTGAAGCTTTCTTT
TRBV6-2/TRBV6-3	TRBJ1-2	13	-	-	CASSHRTSGGYTF	TGTGCCAGCAGCCACCGGACATCCGGTGGCTACACCTTC
TRBV6-5	TRBJ1-4	14	-	-	CASRTTLTNEKLFF	TGTGCCAGCAGAACGACACTGACTAATGAAAAACTGTTTTTT